A selection of T cell receptor beta chains follows, all from one sample in a study of control samples from healthy donors and cancer patients. Libraries were prepared by immunoSEQ multiplex PCR; TCRdb keeps only in-frame clonotypes and omits some of them. The data show some 120,000 clones, with about nine tenths seen just once and over 7.5% held by the top ten. The specimen sequenced was blood. These receptors were obtained from a man between 40 and 49 years old in good health. Each CDR3 is given with its conserved first and last residue. The D gene is left open where the match is weak. Clone sizes are given selectively: once, few, many, or a class where the clone is expanded.

CDR3 protein: CASSYRPVTEAFF
CDR3 DNA: TGTGCCAGCAGTTACCGTCCGGTAACTGAAGCTTTCTTT
J gene: TRBJ1-1
CDR3 length: 13
V gene: TRBV6-5
clone size: -
D gene: -

CDR3 protein: CASSGRGREQFF
CDR3 DNA: TGTGCCAGCAGCGGCAGGGGTAGAGAGCAGTTCTTC
J gene: TRBJ2-1
CDR3 length: 12
V gene: TRBV9
clone size: -
D gene: -

CDR3 protein: CASSLVAILGSGANVLTF
CDR3 DNA: TGTGCCAGCAGCTTGGTGGCGATCCTGGGGTCTGGGGCCAACGTCCTGACTTTC
J gene: TRBJ2-6
CDR3 length: 18
V gene: TRBV5-4
clone size: -
D gene: -

CDR3 protein: CASSLGEQGGDTEAFF
CDR3 DNA: TGTGCCAGCAGCTTAGGGGAACAGGGGGGAGACACTGAAGCTTTCTTT
J gene: TRBJ1-1
CDR3 length: 16
V gene: TRBV11-1
clone size: -
D gene: TRBD1

CDR3 protein: CASSLSRGNTEAFF
CDR3 DNA: TGTGCCAGCTCACTATCCAGGGGGAACACTGAAGCTTTCTTT
J gene: TRBJ1-1
CDR3 length: 14
V gene: TRBV18
clone size: -
D gene: -

CDR3 protein: CASSPHPRRTVSYEQYF
CDR3 DNA: TGTGCCAGCAGCCCACACCCTCGCCGGACAGTCTCCTACGAGCAGTACTTC
J gene: TRBJ2-7
CDR3 length: 17
V gene: TRBV7-2
clone size: once
D gene: -

CDR3 protein: CASSQTFGNTIYF
CDR3 DNA: TGTGCCAGCAGTCAAACATTTGGAAACACCATATATTTT
J gene: TRBJ1-3
CDR3 length: 13
V gene: TRBV6-5
clone size: -
D gene: -

CDR3 protein: CASSVAPNTEAFF
CDR3 DNA: TGTGCCAGCAGCGTAGCCCCGAACACTGAAGCTTTCTTT
J gene: TRBJ1-1
CDR3 length: 13
V gene: TRBV9
clone size: -
D gene: -

CDR3 protein: CASSPGAGLDRISYNEQFF
CDR3 DNA: TGTGCCAGCAGCCCAGGGGCGGGGCTAGATCGGATCTCCTACAATGAGCAGTTCTTC
J gene: TRBJ2-1
CDR3 length: 19
V gene: TRBV7-6
clone size: -
D gene: -

CDR3 protein: CASSPSGLSTEAFF
CDR3 DNA: TGTGCCAGTAGTCCCTCGGGTCTGAGCACTGAAGCTTTCTTT
J gene: TRBJ1-1
CDR3 length: 14
V gene: TRBV19
clone size: -
D gene: -

CDR3 protein: CAVPRSGVNSPLHF
CDR3 DNA: TGTGCCGTCCCCCGGAGTGGGGTAAATTCACCCCTCCACTTT
J gene: TRBJ1-6
CDR3 length: 14
V gene: TRBV7-9
clone size: once
D gene: -

CDR3 protein: CASSINRVIQNQPQHF
CDR3 DNA: TGTGCCAGTAGTATAAATAGGGTCATACAGAATCAGCCCCAGCATTTT
J gene: TRBJ1-5
CDR3 length: 16
V gene: TRBV19
clone size: once
D gene: -

CDR3 protein: CASRAGGLNTGELFF
CDR3 DNA: TGCGCCAGCAGAGCGGGAGGGCTCAACACCGGGGAGCTGTTTTTT
J gene: TRBJ2-2
CDR3 length: 15
V gene: TRBV10-1
clone size: -
D gene: TRBD2

CDR3 protein: CASSESTGGKQYF
CDR3 DNA: TGCGCCAGCAGTGAGTCCACCGGGGGCAAGCAGTACTTC
J gene: TRBJ2-7
CDR3 length: 13
V gene: TRBV10-2
clone size: -
D gene: -

CDR3 protein: CASSSDRVWDSGNTIYF
CDR3 DNA: TGCGCCAGCAGCTCCGACAGGGTGTGGGACTCTGGAAACACCATATATTTT
J gene: TRBJ1-3
CDR3 length: 17
V gene: TRBV4-1
clone size: -
D gene: TRBD1

CDR3 protein: CASSLGPVKGDEQFF
CDR3 DNA: TGTGCCAGCAGCTTAGGCCCCGTGAAGGGAGATGAGCAGTTCTTC
J gene: TRBJ2-1
CDR3 length: 15
V gene: TRBV7-7
clone size: -
D gene: -

CDR3 protein: CAWSVRRNTEAFF
CDR3 DNA: TGTGCCTGGAGTGTCAGGAGGAACACTGAAGCTTTCTTT
J gene: TRBJ1-1
CDR3 length: 13
V gene: TRBV30
clone size: -
D gene: -

CDR3 protein: CSGGLGEQFF
CDR3 DNA: TGCAGTGGGGGGTTGGGTGAGCAGTTCTTC
J gene: TRBJ2-1
CDR3 length: 10
V gene: TRBV20-1
clone size: -
D gene: -

CDR3 protein: CAFLQVPENIQYF
CDR3 DNA: TGTGCCTTCCTCCAGGTCCCGGAAAACATTCAGTACTTC
J gene: TRBJ2-4
CDR3 length: 13
V gene: TRBV28
clone size: -
D gene: -

CDR3 protein: CASLTGVGSPLHF
CDR3 DNA: TGTGCCAGCCTGACAGGGGTCGGGTCACCCCTCCACTTT
J gene: TRBJ1-6
CDR3 length: 13
V gene: TRBV7-2
clone size: -
D gene: TRBD1

CDR3 protein: CASSAPAGYKLETQYF
CDR3 DNA: TGTGCCAGCAGCGCACCGGCGGGCTATAAATTGGAGACCCAGTACTTC
J gene: TRBJ2-5
CDR3 length: 16
V gene: TRBV9
clone size: -
D gene: -

CDR3 protein: CASSLIPGQGFSTDTQYF
CDR3 DNA: TGTGCCAGCAGCCTCATACCGGGACAGGGGTTTAGCACAGATACGCAGTATTTT
J gene: TRBJ2-3
CDR3 length: 18
V gene: TRBV13
clone size: -
D gene: TRBD1

CDR3 protein: CASSESHIGTQYF
CDR3 DNA: TGTGCCAGCAGTGAATCCCATATTGGTACGCAGTATTTT
J gene: TRBJ2-3
CDR3 length: 13
V gene: TRBV25-1
clone size: -
D gene: -

CDR3 protein: CASSADRGGETQYF
CDR3 DNA: TGTGCCAGCAGCGCGGACAGGGGGGGAGAGACCCAGTACTTC
J gene: TRBJ2-5
CDR3 length: 14
V gene: TRBV5-4
clone size: -
D gene: TRBD1

CDR3 protein: CASSYGDSGSYEQYF
CDR3 DNA: TGTGCCAGCAGTTACGGGGACTCAGGTAGTTACGAGCAGTACTTC
J gene: TRBJ2-7
CDR3 length: 15
V gene: TRBV6-5
clone size: once
D gene: -

CDR3 protein: CASSLSTGRSYEQYF
CDR3 DNA: TGTGCCAGCAGTCTCTCGACAGGGAGGAGCTACGAGCAGTACTTC
J gene: TRBJ2-7
CDR3 length: 15
V gene: TRBV27
clone size: -
D gene: -

CDR3 protein: CASRQGRDEQYF
CDR3 DNA: TGTGCCAGCAGACAGGGGCGGGACGAGCAGTACTTC
J gene: TRBJ2-7
CDR3 length: 12
V gene: TRBV2
clone size: few
D gene: TRBD1

CDR3 protein: CASSFSGATNEKLFF
CDR3 DNA: TGTGCCAGCAGCTTTAGTGGTGCAACTAATGAAAAACTGTTTTTT
J gene: TRBJ1-4
CDR3 length: 15
V gene: TRBV5-5
clone size: -
D gene: -

CDR3 protein: CASSIGGSGPYGYTF
CDR3 DNA: TGTGCCAGTAGTATAGGTGGCAGTGGGCCCTATGGCTACACCTTC
J gene: TRBJ1-2
CDR3 length: 15
V gene: TRBV19
clone size: -
D gene: -

CDR3 protein: CASSQGGTSGGASTDTQYF
CDR3 DNA: TGTGCCAGCAGCCAAGGAGGGACTAGCGGGGGGGCGAGCACAGATACGCAGTATTTT
J gene: TRBJ2-3
CDR3 length: 19
V gene: TRBV3-1/TRBV3-2
clone size: -
D gene: TRBD2

CDR3 protein: CASSLSGREAQYF
CDR3 DNA: TGTGCCAGCAGTTTAAGCGGCCGAGAGGCCCAGTACTTC
J gene: TRBJ2-5
CDR3 length: 13
V gene: TRBV12-3/TRBV12-4
clone size: -
D gene: -

CDR3 protein: CATGRPYNEQFF
CDR3 DNA: TGTGCCACGGGACGCCCCTACAATGAGCAGTTCTTC
J gene: TRBJ2-1
CDR3 length: 12
V gene: TRBV24-1
clone size: -
D gene: -

CDR3 protein: CATSRDSRGGYTF
CDR3 DNA: TGTGCCACCAGCAGAGATTCTCGGGGGGGCTACACCTTC
J gene: TRBJ1-2
CDR3 length: 13
V gene: TRBV15
clone size: -
D gene: -

CDR3 protein: CASGDRVNQPQHF
CDR3 DNA: TGTGCCAGCGGGGACAGGGTCAATCAGCCCCAGCATTTT
J gene: TRBJ1-5
CDR3 length: 13
V gene: TRBV5-6
clone size: -
D gene: TRBD1

CDR3 protein: CASSLGQGFTGELFF
CDR3 DNA: TGCGCCAGCAGCTTGGGACAGGGCTTCACCGGGGAGCTGTTTTTT
J gene: TRBJ2-2
CDR3 length: 15
V gene: TRBV5-1
clone size: once
D gene: TRBD1